What follows are 16 T cell receptor beta chains derived from one specimen sequenced in a study of CD8 T cells in ankylosing spondylitis. TCRdb re-called the 5' RACE reads through MiXCR, storing one row per CDR3 protein. The sample shows about 160,000 distinct CDR3 sequences, around 18% of them seen only once. Sequenced input: blood, either unsorted or a sorted T cell fraction (not recorded which). The receptors shown here come from a male donor with ankylosing spondylitis or in good health (not recorded which).

This clonotype was recorded a few times. The CDR3 loop is CASSLESVTGELFF. CDR3 DNA: TGCGCCAGCAGCCTGGAAAGTGTTACCGGGGAGCTGTTTTTT. The chain is built from TRBV5-1 and TRBJ2-2; D ambiguous. Trimming removed 4 bases at V and 5 bases at J, with 12 bases between. CDR3 length: 14 amino acids. Germline CDR1 reads SGHRS; CDR2 reads YFSETQ. The whole variable domain, filled in from reference TRBV5-1 and TRBJ2-2, reads KAGVTQTPRYLIKTRGQQVTLSCSPISGHRSVSWYQQTPGQGLQFLFEYFSETQRNKGNFPGRFSGRQFSNSRSEMNVSTLELGDSALYLCASSLESVTGELFFGEGSRLTVL.

The rearrangement joins TRBV12-3 or TRBV12-4 to TRBJ2-2; D may be TRBD1 or TRBD2 (5 bases each). The germline V and J ends were trimmed by 5 bases and 6 bases, with 10 bases remaining between them. The CDR3 is 13 amino acids. The CDR3, as DNA: TGTGCCAGCAGTGAACAGGAGGCCGGGGAGCTGTTTTTT. The encoded protein is CASSEQEAGELFF.

The chain is built from TRBV20-1 and TRBJ2-2, with 7 bases that match TRBD2. CDR3 length: 14 amino acids. The germline V gene has CDR1 DFQATT and CDR2 SNEGSKA (reference sequence). The V and J ends lost 4 bases and 3 bases, in that order; junction bases with no gene match: 5. CDR3 sequence: CSAKGGRDTGELFF. The CDR3, as DNA: TGCAGTGCTAAAGGCGGGAGAGACACCGGGGAGCTGTTTTTT.

Many counts were recorded for this clonotype. V gene TRBV29-1 combines with J gene TRBJ2-3; 7 nucleotides agree with TRBD2. The V gene's germline CDR1 is SQVTM and CDR2 ANQGSEA. With V trimmed by 3 bases and J by 2 bases, 5 bases remained unmatched. This CDR3 spans 14 amino acids. The CDR3 bases are TGCAGCGTTGAGCTAGCGGTCCTCACAGATACGCAGTATTTT. As protein: CSVELAVLTDTQYF.

This clonotype was seen at least ten times. The rearrangement links TRBV20-1 to TRBJ2-4; possibly TRBD2 for D (6 bases). Germline CDR1 reads DFQATT; CDR2 reads SNEGSKA (reference sequence). V was trimmed by 3 bases and J by 1 base, leaving 13 bases between them. The CDR3 covers 15 residues. The CDR3 spells CSASDGTSAKNIQYF. The CDR3 nucleotides read TGCAGTGCTAGTGATGGGACTTCGGCCAAAAACATTCAGTACTTC.

This clonotype was seen repeatedly, ten times or more. This chain uses TRBV12-3 or TRBV12-4 with TRBJ2-3, with D hard to call. The V and J ends lost 7 bases and 3 bases respectively, with 8 bases between them. The CDR3 loop spans 12 amino acids. The CDR3 coding sequence is TGTGCCAGCAATTTCGGGACAGATACGCAGTATTTT. Protein sequence: CASNFGTDTQYF.

This chain links TRBV27 with TRBJ2-6; D ambiguous. The CDR3 is 15 residues long. With 4 bases removed from V and 1 base from J, the gap between germline ends came to 8 bases. CDR1 is MNHEY, CDR2 SMNVEV, per germline (reference sequence). The CDR3 bases are TGTGCCAGCAGTTATGCATCATCTGGGGCCAACGTCCTGACTTTC. It is translated as CASSYASSGANVLTF.

This clonotype appeared a few times. The chain combines TRBV10-3 with TRBJ2-1, with TRBD1 matching 8 bases. V gave up 7 bases and J gave up 6 bases; unmatched junction bases: 11. The germline V gene has CDR1 ENHRY and CDR2 SYGVKD. The CDR3 extends over 15 amino acids. Written as DNA, the CDR3 is TGTGCCATCATCGCAGGGGGCGGGATGGGCAATGAGCAGTTCTTC. Translated: CAIIAGGGMGNEQFF.

This clonotype came up once. The chain has TRBV20-1 and TRBJ2-2; 11 positions match TRBD1. CDR3 size: 17 residues. V dropped 6 bases and J dropped 3; count of bases not matched to a gene: 12. Germline values: CDR1 DFQATT, CDR2 SNEGSKA (reference sequence). The CDR3 nucleotides read TGCAGTGCCCACAACTGGACAGGGGGCCTCGACACCGGGGAGCTGTTTTTT. Amino acid sequence: CSAHNWTGGLDTGELFF.

This clonotype was seen ten or more times. The chain couples TRBV29-1 to TRBJ2-2, with no clear D. V was cut by 5 bases and J by 4 bases, with 14 bases left in between. In germline, CDR1 is SQVTM, CDR2 ANQGSEA. The CDR3 spans 14 residues. Written as DNA, the CDR3 is TGCAGCGTTTGGGGTGGTGGGCCCACCGGGGAGCTGTTTTTT. Protein sequence: CSVWGGGPTGELFF.

Only a few counts were recorded for this clonotype. The rearrangement uses TRBV20-1 and TRBJ2-2, with D maybe TRBD2 (5 bases). Trimming cost V 0 bases and J 6 bases, with 14 bases left between them. Germline V gene data show CDR1 as DFQATT and CDR2 as SNEGSKA (reference sequence). This CDR3 contains 15 residues. The CDR3 bases are TGCAGTGCTAGAGATGGAACTAGGCTGGCCGGGGAGCTGTTTTTT. Residues: CSARDGTRLAGELFF.

This clonotype came up many times. The rearrangement joins TRBV5-4 to TRBJ1-1; 8 bases are a match to TRBD1. V lost 4 bases to trimming and J lost 1 base; unmatched junction nucleotides: 6. This CDR3 is 15 amino acids long. Germline lookup yields CDR1 SGHNT and CDR2 YYREEE (reference sequence). CDR3 sequence: CASSPRQGRNTEAFF. The CDR3 DNA reads as TGTGCCAGCAGCCCCAGACAGGGGAGGAACACTGAAGCTTTCTTT. Combining the CDR3 with reference TRBV5-4 and TRBJ1-1 gives the whole variable domain ETGVTQSPTHLIKTRGQQVTLRCSSQSGHNTVSWYQQALGQGPQFIFQYYREEENGRGNFPPRFSGLQFPNYSSELNVNALELDDSALYLCASSPRQGRNTEAFFGQGTRLTVV.

This chain connects TRBV29-1 to TRBJ1-4; a weak D match, TRBD1 (5 bases). Germline CDR1 reads SQVTM; CDR2 reads ANQGSEA. Between the trimmed V and J ends, which lost 6 bases and 4 bases, there was a span of 9 bases. CDR3 length: 12 amino acids. The CDR3 loop is CSVLGRNEKLFF. As DNA, the CDR3 is TGCAGCGTCCTGGGGCGTAATGAAAAACTGTTTTTT.

This clonotype appeared a few times. The rearrangement links TRBV20-1 to TRBJ2-3; 10 bases line up with TRBD2. The CDR3 covers 15 residues. The V gene end was trimmed by 6 bases and the J gene end by 3 bases; junction bases not matched to a gene: 9. Germline-derived CDR1 and CDR2 are DFQATT and SNEGSKA (reference sequence). The CDR3: CSATRASGGTDTQYF. In DNA, the CDR3 is TGCAGTGCGACCCGGGCTAGCGGGGGAACAGATACGCAGTATTTT.

This chain links TRBV29-1 with TRBJ1-1; no clear D. Trimming removed 4 bases at V and 0 bases at J, with 18 bases between. In germline, CDR1 is SQVTM, CDR2 ANQGSEA. The CDR3 is made up of 16 amino acids. In nucleotides, the CDR3 is TGCAGCGTTGTGCAAGGGTCCGGAGCCATGAACACTGAAGCTTTCTTT. Protein sequence: CSVVQGSGAMNTEAFF.

Here the CDR3 DNA reads TGTGCCACCAGTGATTTGCGCCAAGGGGGAATGGAGACCCAGTACTTC. Translation gives CATSDLRQGGMETQYF. The chain uses TRBV24-1 and TRBJ2-5; TRBD1 is a possible D gene (6 bases). This CDR3 region has 16 residues. Looked up from germline, CDR1 is KGHDR and CDR2 is SFDVKD. The ends were cut back, 0 bases at V and 5 bases at J, with 15 bases in the middle.